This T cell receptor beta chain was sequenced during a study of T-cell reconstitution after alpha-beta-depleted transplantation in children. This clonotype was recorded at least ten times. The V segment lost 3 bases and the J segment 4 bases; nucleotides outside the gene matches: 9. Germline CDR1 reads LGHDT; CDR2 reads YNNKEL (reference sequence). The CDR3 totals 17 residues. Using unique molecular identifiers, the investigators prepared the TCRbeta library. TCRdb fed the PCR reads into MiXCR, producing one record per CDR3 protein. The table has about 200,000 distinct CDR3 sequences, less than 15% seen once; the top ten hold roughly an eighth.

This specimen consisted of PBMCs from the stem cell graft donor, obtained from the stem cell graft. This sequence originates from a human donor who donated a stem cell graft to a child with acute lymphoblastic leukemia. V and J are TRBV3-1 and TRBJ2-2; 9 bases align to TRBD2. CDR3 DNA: TGTGCCAGCAGCCATCGCGCAGGCGGGAGGGTCACCGGGGAGCTGTTTTTT. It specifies CASSHRAGGRVTGELFF.